The clone carrying this TCR beta chain was counted many times. Deletions cut 4 bases from V and 2 bases from J, with 12 bases between. Germline CDR1 is MDHEN and CDR2 is SYDVKM. The CDR3 consists of 14 residues. In building TCR beta libraries, iRepertoire HTBI primers were used together with Arm-PCR of CDR3 regions. TCRdb reprocessed the multiplex PCR reads via MiXCR and lists one record per CDR3 protein. The profile shows about 440,000 distinct CDR3 sequences, 16% of them singletons. These data come from a study of regulatory T cells in long-lasting Graves disease. The time point denotes: newly diagnosed GD, antithyroid drugs for less than 3 months. Preparation of the TCR library used RNA extracted from PBMCs. The EDTA tubes were filled with around 8.5 milliliters of drawn peripheral blood. The sample was also reused in another study, on T cells in Graves' hyperthyroidism and ophthalmopathy.

The starting material was peripheral blood mononuclear cells (PBMCs), obtained at new diagnosis, from a patient treated with antithyroid drugs. This chain joins TRBV28 and TRBJ2-7, with D perhaps matching TRBD1 (6 bases). The TCR was taken from a woman aged 18-29 years with Graves disease. CDR3 sequence reads: CASSWGPPTYEQYF. DNA for the CDR3: TGTGCCAGCAGTTGGGGGCCCCCCACCTACGAGCAGTACTTC.